Below, 26 T cell receptor beta chains from the same sample are listed, as sequenced in a study of regulatory T cells in long-lasting Graves disease. With iRepertoire HTBI primers and Arm-PCR of CDR3 regions, TCR beta libraries were built. TCRdb reprocessed the multiplex PCR reads via MiXCR and lists one record per CDR3 protein. The sample comprises approximately 560,000 distinct CDR3 sequences, 15% to 20% of which are singletons, and around 11% rests with the top ten. The sample's time point: newly diagnosed GD, antithyroid drugs for less than 3 months. RNA from PBMCs was the source of the TCR library. This same sample was also taken into another study, of T cells in Graves' hyperthyroidism and ophthalmopathy.

This material consisted of peripheral blood mononuclear cells (PBMCs), taken at new diagnosis, from a patient treated with antithyroid drugs. The receptors here all came from a young man with Graves disease.

This clonotype was seen repeatedly, ten times or more. The chain employs TRBV12-3 or TRBV12-4 and TRBJ2-3, with 10 positions matching TRBD1. The CDR3 is made up of 15 amino acids. J was trimmed by 4 bases and V by 6 bases; bases with no gene match: 7. CDR3 sequence reads: CASSPTGGGADTQYF. The CDR3, as DNA: TGTGCCAGCAGCCCGACAGGGGGCGGCGCAGATACGCAGTATTTT.

The J gene is TRBJ2-5, the V gene TRBV4-1, with 8 bases matching TRBD2. The germline CDR1 and CDR2 sequences are MGHRA and YSYEKL. The V and J ends lost 4 bases and 2 bases, in that order; junction bases with no gene match: 12. The length of the CDR3 is 17 residues. In DNA form, the CDR3 reads TGCGCCAGCAGCCCAATTCCCTTAGCGGGAAGACAAGAGACCCAGTACTTC. Protein sequence: CASSPIPLAGRQETQYF.

The chain uses TRBV10-1 and TRBJ2-3; 11 nucleotides align to TRBD1. This CDR3 has 15 residues. Germline assignment: CDR1 WNHNN and CDR2 SYGVQD (reference sequence). J was trimmed by 4 bases and V by 6 bases; bases with no gene match: 6. The CDR3: CASRAGTGGSDTQYF. The CDR3 DNA follows: TGCGCCAGCAGGGCCGGGACAGGGGGTTCAGATACGCAGTATTTT.

The DNA of the CDR3 is TGTGCCAGTAGTATCAGCAGGGGCCCCTACGAGCAGTACTTC. Its protein is CASSISRGPYEQYF. The rearrangement links TRBV19 to TRBJ2-7; D perhaps matches TRBD1 (6 bases). Per the germline V gene, CDR1 is LNHDA and CDR2 is SQIVND (reference sequence). The CDR3 loop spans 14 amino acids. Trimming removed 3 bases from V and 2 bases from J, with 11 bases in between. Variable domain in full (rest from reference TRBV19 and TRBJ2-7): DGGITQSPKYLFRKEGQNVTLSCEQNLNHDAMYWYRQDPGQGLRLIYYSQIVNDFQKGDIAEGYSVSREKKESFPLTVTSAQKNPTAFYLCASSISRGPYEQYFGPGTRLTVT.

This clonotype was seen only a few times. This CDR3 is CASRKQGAGEAFF. The DNA for the CDR3 is TGCGCCAGCAGAAAACAGGGGGCGGGTGAAGCTTTCTTT. The V gene is TRBV10-2, the J gene TRBJ1-1; 9 bases line up with TRBD1. The CDR3 length is 13 residues. The germline CDR1 and CDR2 sequences are WSHSY and SAAADI. V gave up 6 bases and J gave up 7 bases; unmatched junction bases: 6.

The chain links TRBV27 to TRBJ2-3; the D is unclear. The CDR3 covers 15 residues. With 6 bases removed from V and 4 bases from J, the gap between germline ends came to 17 bases. Germline V gives CDR1 MNHEY, CDR2 SMNVEV (reference sequence). The CDR3 here is CASRLSKIGPDTQYF. CDR3 DNA sequence: TGTGCCAGCAGGCTCTCGAAGATCGGGCCAGATACGCAGTATTTT.

This clonotype showed up just a few times. The gene calls are TRBV6-2 or TRBV6-3 and TRBJ2-7; possibly TRBD2 for D (5 bases). V lost 6 bases and J lost 0, with 12 bases in between. There are 14 residues in the CDR3. Germline values: CDR1 MNHEY, CDR2 SVGEGT. CDR3 in amino acids: CASRDFNPSYEQYF. As DNA, the CDR3 is TGTGCCAGCAGGGACTTCAACCCCTCCTACGAGCAGTACTTC.

Ten or more counts support this clonotype. The chain combines TRBV7-9 with TRBJ2-1; 10 nucleotides line up with TRBD2. Germline trimming cut 5 bases from V and 5 bases from J; bases unmatched to any gene: 6. The germline V gene has CDR1 SEHNR and CDR2 FQNEAQ (reference sequence). The CDR3 has 15 residues. The CDR3 DNA reads as TGTGCCAGCAGCCGCGGGACTAGCGCCCACAATGAGCAGTTCTTC. This gives the protein CASSRGTSAHNEQFF.

The V and J genes are TRBV10-1 and TRBJ2-1, with D possibly being TRBD2 (5 bases). CDR1 is WNHNN and CDR2 is SYGVQD in the germline V gene (reference sequence). The CDR3 is made up of 13 amino acids. Trimming removed 2 bases from V and 7 bases from J, with 9 bases in between. CDR3 residues: CASSETTGNEQFF. The CDR3 DNA reads as TGCGCCAGCAGTGAGACTACGGGGAATGAGCAGTTCTTC.

Ten or more counts support this clonotype. This sequence joins TRBV5-1 and TRBJ2-1, with D possibly being TRBD1 or TRBD2 (7 bases each). Germline CDR1 reads SGHRS; CDR2 reads YFSETQ. This CDR3 contains 17 residues. Trimming stripped 6 bases from V and 0 bases from J, with 19 bases between. The CDR3 protein is CASKQGSGGSSYNEQFF. CDR3 bases: TGCGCCAGCAAACAGGGGAGCGGCGGGAGCTCCTACAATGAGCAGTTCTTC.

This clonotype was seen ten or more times. The V call is TRBV30, the J call TRBJ2-3; possible D gene TRBD2, 6 bases. Germline CDR1 reads GTSNPN; CDR2 reads SVGIG (reference sequence). V shed 0 bases and J shed 5 bases, with 15 bases lying between them. The CDR3 runs to 15 residues. CDR3 coding DNA: TGTGCCTGGAGTGTCGCCCCGGGGGATATAGATACGCAGTATTTT. Its translation: CAWSVAPGDIDTQYF.

The chain joins TRBV28 to TRBJ2-7; D remains unclear. Per germline, CDR1 MDHEN and CDR2 SYDVKM. There are 11 residues in the CDR3. V lost 3 bases to trimming and J lost 9 bases, with 9 bases between them. CDR3 bases: TGTGCCAGCAGTTTCCGTTCCGGGCAGTACTTC. Protein: CASSFRSGQYF.

This clonotype was observed many times. The V and J genes are TRBV11-2 and TRBJ2-7; D is perhaps TRBD1 (6 bases). The CDR3 runs to 14 residues. V was cut by 5 bases and J by 0 bases, with 11 bases left in between. Germline V CDR1 and CDR2: SGHAT, FQNNGV. In DNA form, the CDR3 reads TGTGCCAGCAGCCTGACAGGTACCTCCTACGAGCAGTACTTC. It specifies CASSLTGTSYEQYF.

The sample holds many counts of this clonotype. The chain uses TRBV20-1 and TRBJ2-3; 7 bases align to TRBD1. The CDR3 length is 14 residues. Germline V gene lookup returns CDR1 DFQATT and CDR2 SNEGSKA (reference sequence). J was trimmed by 7 bases and V by 6 bases; bases with no gene match: 13. In DNA, the CDR3 is TGCAGTGCCAAGCGGACAGGAGAAATCCATACGCAGTATTTT. Protein sequence: CSAKRTGEIHTQYF.

CDR3 region: CATSDPDVSYEQYF. The DNA for the CDR3 is TGTGCCACCAGTGATCCGGATGTATCCTACGAGCAGTACTTC. V is TRBV24-1 and J is TRBJ2-7, with D unresolved. Per the germline V gene, CDR1 is KGHDR and CDR2 is SFDVKD. Deletions cut 3 bases from V and 1 base from J, with 9 bases between. The CDR3 length is 14 residues.

There are many counts of this clonotype. This rearrangement joins TRBV27 to TRBJ2-7; 8 bases map to TRBD1. Germline CDR1 and CDR2: MNHEY and SMNVEV (reference sequence). This CDR3 is 16 amino acids long. Losses at the gene ends were 5 bases for V and 3 bases for J; bases not matched to a gene: 12. CDR3 bases: TGTGCCAGCAGTCCCGGGGCAGGGGGCATCTACTACGAGCAGTACTTC. As protein: CASSPGAGGIYYEQYF.

This clonotype has a handful of counts. It may be a read error: a sequence one base away is much more abundant. This sequence joins TRBV2 and TRBJ2-1; D uncertain. V lost 7 bases, J lost 8 bases, and 15 bases lay in between. This CDR3 has 13 residues. Germline CDR1 is SNHLY and CDR2 is FYNNEI. CDR3 sequence reads: CASNLVYSDEQFF. For the CDR3, the DNA is TGTGCCAGCAATTTGGTGTACTCTGATGAGCAGTTCTTC.

In its sample, this clonotype was seen a few times. This chain connects TRBV7-9 to TRBJ2-1; 7 nucleotides align to TRBD2. The germline gives CDR1 SEHNR, CDR2 FQNEAQ (reference sequence). The CDR3 is made up of 19 amino acids. J was trimmed by 6 bases and V by 1 base; bases with no gene match: 18. The CDR3 nucleotides read TGTGCCAGCAGCTTAGAAATCCCGGCGGGAGAGGTATTGGGCAATGAGCAGTTCTTC. Translating it yields CASSLEIPAGEVLGNEQFF.

This clonotype was observed a handful of times. The chain uses TRBV7-3 and TRBJ2-3; a possible D gene is TRBD2 (6 bases). V lost 1 base to trimming and J lost 0 bases, with 11 bases between them. The CDR3 runs 16 residues. The germline CDR1 and CDR2 sequences are SGHTA and FQGTGA. CDR3 sequence: CASSLRVGGSTDTQYF. In DNA, the CDR3 is TGTGCCAGCAGCTTAAGGGTGGGAGGAAGCACAGATACGCAGTATTTT.

Ten or more counts support this clonotype. The rearrangement uses TRBV12-3 or TRBV12-4 and TRBJ1-2; TRBD1 agrees at 9 bases. The CDR3 runs to 15 residues. V lost 3 bases to trimming and J lost 5 bases; unmatched junction nucleotides: 7. The CDR3 reads CASSFTGGDHYGYTF. The DNA of the CDR3 is TGTGCCAGCAGTTTTACAGGGGGCGACCATTATGGCTACACCTTC.

This clonotype was observed many times. The chain combines TRBV2 with TRBJ2-7, with D unresolved. Germline V CDR1 and CDR2: SNHLY, FYNNEI. This CDR3 region has 12 residues. V lost 2 bases and J lost 2, with 4 bases in between. The CDR3 sequence: CASSENAYEQYF. Here the CDR3 DNA reads TGTGCCAGCAGTGAAAACGCCTACGAGCAGTACTTC.

This chain uses TRBV30 with TRBJ2-7; TRBD1 aligns across 7 bases. Trimming at V came to 1 base and at J to 2 bases, leaving 8 bases not matched to a gene. The CDR3 totals 15 residues. The germline CDR1 and CDR2 sequences are GTSNPN and SVGIG (reference sequence). In nucleotides, the CDR3 is TGTGCCTGGAGTGGCGGTGACAGGGAAGCCTACGAGCAGTACTTC. Translation gives CAWSGGDREAYEQYF.

There are many counts of this clonotype. The genes are TRBV30 and TRBJ2-6; D is perhaps TRBD1 or TRBD2 (6 bases each). V was pared by 1 base and J by 4 bases, with 8 bases between. Per the germline V gene, CDR1 is GTSNPN and CDR2 is SVGIG (reference sequence). The CDR3 is made up of 14 amino acids. CDR3 sequence: CAWSAGAGANVLTF. Written as DNA, the CDR3 is TGTGCCTGGAGTGCGGGGGCCGGGGCCAACGTCCTGACTTTC. Based on the CDR3 plus reference TRBV30 and TRBJ2-6, the full variable domain is SQTIHQWPATLVQPVGSPLSLECTVEGTSNPNLYWYRQAAGRGLQLLFYSVGIGQISSEVPQNLSASRPQDRQFILSSKKLLLSDSGFYLCAWSAGAGANVLTFGAGSRLTVL.

The V gene is TRBV20-1, the J gene TRBJ2-2, with D possibly TRBD2 on 5 matching bases. Trimming stripped 3 bases from V and 8 bases from J, with 13 bases between. The CDR3 spans 13 residues. Germline values: CDR1 DFQATT, CDR2 SNEGSKA (reference sequence). In DNA form, the CDR3 reads TGCAGTGCTAGTACAGAGGGCGAAGGGGAGCTGTTTTTT. This translates into CSASTEGEGELFF.

J is TRBJ2-1 and V is TRBV27; TRBD2 agrees at 8 bases. Germline-derived CDR1 and CDR2 are MNHEY and SMNVEV (reference sequence). CDR3 length equals 18 residues. V was pared by 3 bases and J by 0 bases, with 10 bases of the junction left unmatched. The CDR3 bases are TGTGCCAGCAGTTTTCTGGGAGCCGGGAGGGCCTCCTACAATGAGCAGTTCTTC. It codes for CASSFLGAGRASYNEQFF.

This clonotype was recorded a few times. The rearrangement uses TRBV12-5 and TRBJ1-5; the D is unclear. The V gene lost 1 base and the J gene lost 4 bases, with 2 bases spanning the gap. Germline V gene data show CDR1 as LGHNT and CDR2 as FRNRAP. The CDR3 loop spans 12 amino acids. The CDR3 DNA reads as TGTGCTAGTGGTTTGGGGAATCAGCCCCAGCATTTT. This gives the protein CASGLGNQPQHF.